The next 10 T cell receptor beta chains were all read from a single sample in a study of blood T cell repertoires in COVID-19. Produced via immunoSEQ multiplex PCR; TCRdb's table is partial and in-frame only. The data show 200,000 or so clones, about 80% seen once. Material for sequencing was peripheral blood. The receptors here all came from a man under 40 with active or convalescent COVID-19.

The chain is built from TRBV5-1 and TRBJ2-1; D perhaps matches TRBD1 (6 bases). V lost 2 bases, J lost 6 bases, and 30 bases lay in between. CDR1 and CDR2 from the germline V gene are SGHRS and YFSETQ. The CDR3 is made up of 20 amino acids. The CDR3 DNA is TGCGCCAGCAGCTTTCCGGGCCACGTACAGGGCGGAGTGAGGGGCAATGAGCAGTTCTTC. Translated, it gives CASSFPGHVQGGVRGNEQFF. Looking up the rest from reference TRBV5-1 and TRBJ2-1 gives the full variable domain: KAGVTQTPRYLIKTRGQQVTLSCSPISGHRSVSWYQQTPGQGLQFLFEYFSETQRNKGNFPGRFSGRQFSNSRSEMNVSTLELGDSALYLCASSFPGHVQGGVRGNEQFFGPGTRLTVL.

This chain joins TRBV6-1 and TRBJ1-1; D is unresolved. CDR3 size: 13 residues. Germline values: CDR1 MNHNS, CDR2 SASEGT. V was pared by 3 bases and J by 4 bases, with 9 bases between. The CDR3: CASSERGATEAFF. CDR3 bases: TGTGCCAGCAGTGAGCGGGGTGCCACTGAAGCTTTCTTT.

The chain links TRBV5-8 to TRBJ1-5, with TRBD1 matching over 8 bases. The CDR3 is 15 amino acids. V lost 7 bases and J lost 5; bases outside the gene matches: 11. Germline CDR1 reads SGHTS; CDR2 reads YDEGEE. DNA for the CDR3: TGTGCCAGCGGCCAGGGGGCGACCCGTGATCAGCCCCAGCATTTT. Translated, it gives CASGQGATRDQPQHF.

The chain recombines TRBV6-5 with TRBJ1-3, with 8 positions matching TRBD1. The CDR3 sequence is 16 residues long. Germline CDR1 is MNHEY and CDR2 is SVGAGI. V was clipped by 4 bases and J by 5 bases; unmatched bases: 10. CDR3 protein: CASSSHRGQGRNTIYF. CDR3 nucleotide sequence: TGTGCCAGCAGTTCGCACCGCGGACAGGGAAGAAACACCATATATTTT.

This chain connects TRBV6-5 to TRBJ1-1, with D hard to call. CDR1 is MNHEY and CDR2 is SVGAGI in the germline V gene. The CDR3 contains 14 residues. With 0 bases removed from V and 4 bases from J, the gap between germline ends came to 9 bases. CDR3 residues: CASSYSGEGTEAFF. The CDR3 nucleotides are TGTGCCAGCAGTTACTCTGGGGAGGGCACTGAAGCTTTCTTT.

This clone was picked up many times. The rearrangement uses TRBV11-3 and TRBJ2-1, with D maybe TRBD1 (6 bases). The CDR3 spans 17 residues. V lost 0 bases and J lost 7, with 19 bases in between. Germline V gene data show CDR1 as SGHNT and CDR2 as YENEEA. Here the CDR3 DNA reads TGTGCCAGCAGCTTAGATCTTGAACAGGGTGCCAGGAATGAGCAGTTCTTC. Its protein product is CASSLDLEQGARNEQFF.

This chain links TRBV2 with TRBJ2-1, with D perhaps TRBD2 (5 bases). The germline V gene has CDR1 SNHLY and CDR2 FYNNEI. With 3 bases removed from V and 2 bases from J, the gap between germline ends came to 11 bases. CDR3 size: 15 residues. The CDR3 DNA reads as TGTGCCAGCAGTGAGCGGGCGGGCGCCTACAATGAGCAGTTCTTC. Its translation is CASSERAGAYNEQFF.

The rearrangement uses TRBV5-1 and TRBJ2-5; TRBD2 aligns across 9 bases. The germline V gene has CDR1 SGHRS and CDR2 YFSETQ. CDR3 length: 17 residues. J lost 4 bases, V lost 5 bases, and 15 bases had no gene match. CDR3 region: CASSIDPAGTSSETQYF. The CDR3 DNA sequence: TGCGCCAGCAGTATTGATCCCGCCGGGACTAGCTCAGAGACCCAGTACTTC.

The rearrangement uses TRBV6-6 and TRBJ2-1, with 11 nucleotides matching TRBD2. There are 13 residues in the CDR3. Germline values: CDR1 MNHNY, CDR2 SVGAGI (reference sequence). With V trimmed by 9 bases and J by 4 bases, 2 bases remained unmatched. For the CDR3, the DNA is TGTGCCAGTGGGACTAGCGGATACAATGAGCAGTTCTTC. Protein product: CASGTSGYNEQFF.

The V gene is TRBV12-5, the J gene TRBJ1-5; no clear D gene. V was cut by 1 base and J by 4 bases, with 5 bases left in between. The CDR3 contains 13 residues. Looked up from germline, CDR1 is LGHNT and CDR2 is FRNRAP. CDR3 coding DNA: TGTGCTAGTGGTTTGGCCGAGAATCAGCCCCAGCATTTT. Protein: CASGLAENQPQHF.